A selection of T cell receptor beta chains follows, all from one sample in a study of blood T cell repertoires in COVID-19. Repertoires were generated with immunoSEQ multiplex PCR, while TCRdb's copy carries only in-frame clones and drops some. The sample lists under 300,000 clones; roughly 80% were seen once. Sequencing was done on a sample of peripheral blood. These receptors all come from a human donor with COVID-19, enrolled during active disease. The donor label of this sample is uncertain. The CDR3 runs from the conserved cysteine through the conserved F or W. D genes are given only for firm matches. Size is omitted from some rows. Given values are once, few, many or a class for expanded clones.

abundance: NA
d_gene: NA
v_gene: TRBV19
j_gene: TRBJ1-1
CDR3nt: TGTGCCAGTATGCCTCCCCTACGTGTCATGAACACTGAAGCTTTCTTT
CDR3aa: CASMPPLRVMNTEAFF

abundance: NA
d_gene: TRBD2
v_gene: TRBV18
j_gene: TRBJ2-5
CDR3nt: TGTGCCAGCTCACCCGGGACTAGCGGGAGGAGATTAGAGACCCAGTACTTC
CDR3aa: CASSPGTSGRRLETQYF

abundance: few
d_gene: TRBD1
v_gene: TRBV5-1
j_gene: TRBJ2-3
CDR3nt: TGCGCCAGCAGCTTGGACGACAGGGACATAGATACGCAGTATTTT
CDR3aa: CASSLDDRDIDTQYF

abundance: few
d_gene: NA
v_gene: TRBV19
j_gene: TRBJ1-5
CDR3nt: TGTGCCAGTAGAGAGGGAACCGGCCCTTATAGCAATCAGCCCCAGCATTTT
CDR3aa: CASREGTGPYSNQPQHF

abundance: NA
d_gene: NA
v_gene: TRBV3-1/TRBV3-2
j_gene: TRBJ2-5
CDR3nt: TGTGCCAGCAGCGAAGTCCTGCGGAGCGGGACCCAGTACTTC
CDR3aa: CASSEVLRSGTQYF

abundance: few
d_gene: NA
v_gene: TRBV4-2
j_gene: TRBJ1-2
CDR3nt: TGTGCCAGCAGCCAAGATCGTCTAACTCAGGCCTATGGGGGCTACACCTTC
CDR3aa: CASSQDRLTQAYGGYTF

abundance: NA
d_gene: TRBD2
v_gene: TRBV6-1
j_gene: TRBJ2-5
CDR3nt: TGTGCCAGCAGTGAGATAGGACTAGCGGAGACCCAGTACTTC
CDR3aa: CASSEIGLAETQYF

abundance: NA
d_gene: NA
v_gene: TRBV6-1
j_gene: TRBJ1-3
CDR3nt: TGTGCCAGCAGTGAATCCGGTTCTGGAAACACCATATATTTT
CDR3aa: CASSESGSGNTIYF

abundance: NA
d_gene: TRBD2
v_gene: TRBV15
j_gene: TRBJ2-7
CDR3nt: TGTGCCACCAGCAGTCCCCGGGGAGGTAGCGGGATCAGCTCCTACGAGCAGTACTTC
CDR3aa: CATSSPRGGSGISSYEQYF

abundance: NA
d_gene: NA
v_gene: TRBV6-5
j_gene: TRBJ1-5
CDR3nt: TGTGCCAGCAGTCGAGACTGGGATCAGCCCCAGCATTTT
CDR3aa: CASSRDWDQPQHF

abundance: NA
d_gene: NA
v_gene: TRBV6-5
j_gene: TRBJ1-2
CDR3nt: TGTGCCAGCAGTAGAGGCAGGGGCTATGGCTACACCTTC
CDR3aa: CASSRGRGYGYTF

abundance: NA
d_gene: NA
v_gene: TRBV12-5
j_gene: TRBJ2-1
CDR3nt: TGTGCTAGTGAGGCGGGGATGATCTACAATGAGCAGTTCTTC
CDR3aa: CASEAGMIYNEQFF

abundance: NA
d_gene: NA
v_gene: TRBV18
j_gene: TRBJ1-1
CDR3nt: TGTGCCAGCTCACTCGACACGTCGAACACTGAAGCTTTCTTT
CDR3aa: CASSLDTSNTEAFF

abundance: NA
d_gene: NA
v_gene: TRBV19
j_gene: TRBJ1-1
CDR3nt: TGTGCCAGTAGTACGTCCTCGGGGACTGAAGCTTTCTTT
CDR3aa: CASSTSSGTEAFF

abundance: once
d_gene: NA
v_gene: TRBV14
j_gene: TRBJ2-6
CDR3nt: TGTGCCAGCAGCCGCACAGGGACTGGGGCCAACGTCCTGACTTTC
CDR3aa: CASSRTGTGANVLTF

abundance: NA
d_gene: NA
v_gene: TRBV3-1/TRBV3-2
j_gene: TRBJ1-4
CDR3nt: TGTGCCAGCAGCGATCCCTTGGGAGGTGAAAAACTGTTTTTT
CDR3aa: CASSDPLGGEKLFF

abundance: NA
d_gene: NA
v_gene: TRBV4-3
j_gene: TRBJ1-4
CDR3nt: TGCGCCAGCAGCCAAGATCCCGACGCCGGGGTAACGGATGAAAAACTGTTTTTT
CDR3aa: CASSQDPDAGVTDEKLFF

abundance: NA
d_gene: TRBD2
v_gene: TRBV5-1
j_gene: TRBJ2-1
CDR3nt: TGCGCCAGCAGCTTTACTAGCGGGAGCTACAATGAGCAGTTCTTC
CDR3aa: CASSFTSGSYNEQFF

abundance: NA
d_gene: NA
v_gene: TRBV21-1
j_gene: TRBJ2-7
CDR3nt: TGTGCCAGCAGCAAAGTAGGATCACTTCTAGCGACCGAGCAGTACTTC
CDR3aa: CASSKVGSLLATEQYF

abundance: NA
d_gene: TRBD1
v_gene: TRBV18
j_gene: TRBJ2-1
CDR3nt: TGTGCCAGCTCACCACCCGGAGGGACAGGGGGTATTAGGGCTCAGTTCTTC
CDR3aa: CASSPPGGTGGIRAQFF

abundance: NA
d_gene: NA
v_gene: TRBV7-8
j_gene: TRBJ1-5
CDR3nt: TGTGCCAGCAGCTTTAACAGGGATAGCAATCAGCCCCAGCATTTT
CDR3aa: CASSFNRDSNQPQHF

abundance: NA
d_gene: NA
v_gene: TRBV21-1
j_gene: TRBJ2-3
CDR3nt: TGTGCCAGCAGCAAAAAGATATGGGCAGGGACACAGAGCACAGATACGCAGTATTTT
CDR3aa: CASSKKIWAGTQSTDTQYF

abundance: NA
d_gene: NA
v_gene: TRBV6-1
j_gene: TRBJ1-2
CDR3nt: TGTGCCAGCAGTGAAGGCCCCCGCGGAGGGCGACATGGCTACACCTTC
CDR3aa: CASSEGPRGGRHGYTF

abundance: NA
d_gene: TRBD2
v_gene: TRBV19
j_gene: TRBJ2-1
CDR3nt: TGTGCCAGTAGTTTCACCGGACTAGCGGGAGTTGAGCAGTTCTTC
CDR3aa: CASSFTGLAGVEQFF

abundance: NA
d_gene: NA
v_gene: TRBV2
j_gene: TRBJ1-6
CDR3nt: TGTGCCAGCAGACGACAGGCGAGCTCCTATAATTCACCCCTCCACTTT
CDR3aa: CASRRQASSYNSPLHF

abundance: NA
d_gene: TRBD1
v_gene: TRBV5-6
j_gene: TRBJ1-4
CDR3nt: TGTGCCAGCAGCTCTTCCATGACAGGGGGCGACGTTGAAAAACTGTTTTTT
CDR3aa: CASSSSMTGGDVEKLFF

abundance: NA
d_gene: NA
v_gene: TRBV7-2
j_gene: TRBJ2-5
CDR3nt: TGTGCCAGCACCTATGGGGCGGGGGAGACCCAGTACTTC
CDR3aa: CASTYGAGETQYF

abundance: NA
d_gene: NA
v_gene: TRBV4-1
j_gene: TRBJ2-4
CDR3nt: TGCGCCAGCAGCCCGCCGGGTCGGACAGGCGGGGCCATTCAGTACTTC
CDR3aa: CASSPPGRTGGAIQYF

abundance: few
d_gene: NA
v_gene: TRBV10-2
j_gene: TRBJ2-7
CDR3nt: TGCGCCAGCAGTGAGTCGACAATCTACGAGCAGTACTTC
CDR3aa: CASSESTIYEQYF

abundance: NA
d_gene: TRBD1
v_gene: TRBV29-1
j_gene: TRBJ1-1
CDR3nt: TGCAGCGTCGTGACAGGGAATACTGAAGCTTTCTTT
CDR3aa: CSVVTGNTEAFF

abundance: once
d_gene: TRBD2
v_gene: TRBV19
j_gene: TRBJ2-1
CDR3nt: TGTGCCAGTAGCCCCGGGGGGTACGGGACTGAGCAGTTCTTC
CDR3aa: CASSPGGYGTEQFF

abundance: NA
d_gene: TRBD2
v_gene: TRBV19
j_gene: TRBJ2-1
CDR3nt: TGTGCCAGTATCCCAGCGGGAGGCATCTACAATGAGCAGTTCTTC
CDR3aa: CASIPAGGIYNEQFF

abundance: NA
d_gene: NA
v_gene: TRBV6-2/TRBV6-3
j_gene: TRBJ1-2
CDR3nt: TGTGCCAGCAGCCTTCAGGGGCGTCCTAACTATGGCTACACCTTC
CDR3aa: CASSLQGRPNYGYTF

abundance: NA
d_gene: TRBD1
v_gene: TRBV6-5
j_gene: TRBJ1-4
CDR3nt: TGTGCCAGCAGTTGGGCAGGGGGAGGTGAAAAACTGTTTTTT
CDR3aa: CASSWAGGGEKLFF

abundance: few
d_gene: TRBD2
v_gene: TRBV5-4
j_gene: TRBJ2-1
CDR3nt: TGTGCCAGCAGCTTGACGGGAGGCTCCTACAATGAGCAGTTCTTC
CDR3aa: CASSLTGGSYNEQFF

abundance: NA
d_gene: NA
v_gene: TRBV10-2
j_gene: TRBJ2-1
CDR3nt: TGCGCCAGCTTTGAGGGCGGTTCCTACAATGAGCAGTTCTTC
CDR3aa: CASFEGGSYNEQFF

abundance: NA
d_gene: TRBD1
v_gene: TRBV12-5
j_gene: TRBJ2-7
CDR3nt: TGTGCTAGTGGACCTAGACAGGGAAGGCCCTACGAGCAGTACTTC
CDR3aa: CASGPRQGRPYEQYF

abundance: NA
d_gene: NA
v_gene: TRBV18
j_gene: TRBJ2-7
CDR3nt: TGTGCCAGCTCTCCGGACTATAGCTCCTACGAGCAGTACTTC
CDR3aa: CASSPDYSSYEQYF

abundance: NA
d_gene: NA
v_gene: TRBV3-1/TRBV3-2
j_gene: TRBJ2-3
CDR3nt: TGTGCCAGCAGCCAAGGTCCGGGAGTCTCCGACGGCACAGATACGCAGTATTTT
CDR3aa: CASSQGPGVSDGTDTQYF

abundance: NA
d_gene: TRBD1
v_gene: TRBV6-6
j_gene: TRBJ2-2
CDR3nt: TGTGCCAGCAGCCGCGACAGGGGTGACACCGGGGAGCTGTTTTTT
CDR3aa: CASSRDRGDTGELFF

abundance: NA
d_gene: NA
v_gene: TRBV28
j_gene: TRBJ1-5
CDR3nt: TGTGCCAGCAGTTTGACCGAGGAGCATCAGCCCCAGCATTTT
CDR3aa: CASSLTEEHQPQHF

abundance: NA
d_gene: TRBD2
v_gene: TRBV28
j_gene: TRBJ2-3
CDR3nt: TGTGCCAGCAGTTTTTTTGTGGCTAGCGGGGGAGGCACAGATACGCAGTATTTT
CDR3aa: CASSFFVASGGGTDTQYF

abundance: few
d_gene: NA
v_gene: TRBV6-5
j_gene: TRBJ1-1
CDR3nt: TGTGCCAGCAGTTACCTACGCGGGGCTATGGACGAAGCTTTCTTT
CDR3aa: CASSYLRGAMDEAFF

abundance: NA
d_gene: TRBD2
v_gene: TRBV28
j_gene: TRBJ2-7
CDR3nt: TGTGCCAGCATCAACGGGGGGGAGGGCCGAAACGGGGAGCAGTACTTC
CDR3aa: CASINGGEGRNGEQYF

abundance: NA
d_gene: NA
v_gene: TRBV7-3
j_gene: TRBJ2-1
CDR3nt: TGTGCCAGCAGCATCCGAGCGACGAGCTCCTACAATGAGCAGTTCTTC
CDR3aa: CASSIRATSSYNEQFF

abundance: NA
d_gene: NA
v_gene: TRBV6-2/TRBV6-3
j_gene: TRBJ2-3
CDR3nt: TGTGCCAGCAGTTACGGGAGCGGCTCCCCAGAGACGCAGTATTTT
CDR3aa: CASSYGSGSPETQYF

abundance: NA
d_gene: TRBD2
v_gene: TRBV2
j_gene: TRBJ2-5
CDR3nt: TGTGCCAGCAGGGCGGGAGGCCAAGAGACCCAGTACTTC
CDR3aa: CASRAGGQETQYF

abundance: NA
d_gene: TRBD2
v_gene: TRBV3-1/TRBV3-2
j_gene: TRBJ2-2
CDR3nt: TGTGCCAGCAGCCTACTAGCGGGAGGTAACACCGGGGAGCTGTTTTTT
CDR3aa: CASSLLAGGNTGELFF

abundance: NA
d_gene: NA
v_gene: TRBV19
j_gene: TRBJ1-5
CDR3nt: TGTGCCAGTAGTAAAGACCGGGAACCCAATCAGCCCCAGCATTTT
CDR3aa: CASSKDREPNQPQHF

abundance: NA
d_gene: NA
v_gene: TRBV11-2
j_gene: TRBJ1-5
CDR3nt: TGTGCCAGCAGTCGGAGGGGGGGGTTACCGGTACGGCCCCAGCATTTT
CDR3aa: CASSRRGGLPVRPQHF

abundance: NA
d_gene: NA
v_gene: TRBV28
j_gene: TRBJ1-1
CDR3nt: TGTGCCAGCGGCTCTCAGGGGTTTTACACTGAAGCTTTCTTT
CDR3aa: CASGSQGFYTEAFF

abundance: NA
d_gene: NA
v_gene: TRBV5-6
j_gene: TRBJ1-4
CDR3nt: TGTGCCAGCAGATCCGGGAGAAATGAAAAACTGTTTTTT
CDR3aa: CASRSGRNEKLFF

abundance: NA
d_gene: TRBD2
v_gene: TRBV19
j_gene: TRBJ2-1
CDR3nt: TGTGCCAGTAGAGGGAATTCCCGGGACTACCACAATGAGCAGTTCTTC
CDR3aa: CASRGNSRDYHNEQFF

abundance: NA
d_gene: NA
v_gene: TRBV28
j_gene: TRBJ2-5
CDR3nt: TGTGCCAGCAGTTTTGGTGGTAGGACCCAGTACTTC
CDR3aa: CASSFGGRTQYF

abundance: NA
d_gene: TRBD2
v_gene: TRBV2
j_gene: TRBJ2-1
CDR3nt: TGTGCCAGCAGAGATCCGGGACTAGACTACAATGAGCAGTTCTTC
CDR3aa: CASRDPGLDYNEQFF

abundance: NA
d_gene: NA
v_gene: TRBV9
j_gene: TRBJ2-7
CDR3nt: TGTGCCAGCAGCGTAGTTCCGGGTGCATGGTCCGAGCAGTACTTC
CDR3aa: CASSVVPGAWSEQYF